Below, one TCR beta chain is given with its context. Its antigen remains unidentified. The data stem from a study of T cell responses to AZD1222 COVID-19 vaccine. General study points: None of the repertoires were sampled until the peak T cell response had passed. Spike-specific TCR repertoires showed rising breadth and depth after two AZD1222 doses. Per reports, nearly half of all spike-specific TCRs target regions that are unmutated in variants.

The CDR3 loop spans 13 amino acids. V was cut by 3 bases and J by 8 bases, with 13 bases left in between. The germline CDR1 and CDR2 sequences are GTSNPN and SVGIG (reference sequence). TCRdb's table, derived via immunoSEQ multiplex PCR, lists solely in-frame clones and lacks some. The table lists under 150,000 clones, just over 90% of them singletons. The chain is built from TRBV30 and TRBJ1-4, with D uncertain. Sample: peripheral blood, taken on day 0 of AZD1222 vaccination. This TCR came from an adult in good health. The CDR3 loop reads CAWSGPPKEKLFF. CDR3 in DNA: TGTGCCTGGAGCGGACCACCAAAGGAAAAACTGTTTTTT.